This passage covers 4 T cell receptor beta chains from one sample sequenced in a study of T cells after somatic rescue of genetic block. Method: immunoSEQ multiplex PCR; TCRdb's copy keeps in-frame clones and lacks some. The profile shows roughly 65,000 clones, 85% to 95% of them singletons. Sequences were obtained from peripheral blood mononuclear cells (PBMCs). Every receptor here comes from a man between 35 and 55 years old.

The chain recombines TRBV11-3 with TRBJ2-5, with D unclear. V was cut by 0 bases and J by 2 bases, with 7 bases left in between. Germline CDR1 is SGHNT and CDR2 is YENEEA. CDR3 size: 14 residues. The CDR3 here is CASSLDSQQETQYF. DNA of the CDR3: TGTGCCAGCAGCTTAGATAGTCAACAAGAGACCCAGTACTTC.

The DNA for the CDR3 is TGCGCCAGCAGCTTTACTAGCGGGGCTTACAATGAGCAGTTCTTC. Residues: CASSFTSGAYNEQFF. The rearrangement uses TRBV5-1 and TRBJ2-1; the match to TRBD2 covers 10 bases. The CDR3 runs 15 residues. V was clipped by 2 bases and J by 4 bases; unmatched bases: 3. Germline V gene sequence: CDR1 SGHRS, CDR2 YFSETQ.

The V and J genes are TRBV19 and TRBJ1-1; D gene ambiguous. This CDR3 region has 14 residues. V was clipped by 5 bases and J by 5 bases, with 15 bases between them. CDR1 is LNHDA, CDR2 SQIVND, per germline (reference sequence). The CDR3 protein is CASSYTGGGTEAFF. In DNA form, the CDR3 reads TGTGCCAGTAGTTACACGGGAGGAGGGACTGAAGCTTTCTTT.

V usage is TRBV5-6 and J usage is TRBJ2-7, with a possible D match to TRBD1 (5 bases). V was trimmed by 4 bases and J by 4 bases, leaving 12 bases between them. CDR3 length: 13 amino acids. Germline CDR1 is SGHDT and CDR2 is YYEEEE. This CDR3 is CASSHRTRYEQYF. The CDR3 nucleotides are TGTGCCAGCAGCCATAGGACACGGTACGAGCAGTACTTC.